The 29 T cell receptor beta chains given below trace back to one sample, sequenced in a study of shared clonotypes between healthy human individuals. Clones were sequenced by immunoSEQ multiplex PCR, and TCRdb holds only the in-frame ones, with some missing. The sample has around 2.5 million clones, under 95% seen once. Sample: naive CD4+ T cells from PBMCs. Subset of the sample: CD45RA+ positively selected. The receptors were gathered from a man aged 18-30 years in good health. Some clones in this sample may be carry-over from other donors' samples.

Note on this clone: Different DNA sequences within this sample yield the same CDR3. This sequence joins TRBV7-3 and TRBJ2-3; D not certain. The CDR3 is 13 amino acids. Germline V gene sequence: CDR1 SGHTA, CDR2 FQGTGA. V lost 5 bases, J lost 1 base, and 7 bases lay in between. The CDR3 loop reads CASSQSRTDTQYF. CDR3 sequence (DNA): TGTGCCAGCAGCCAATCTCGCACAGATACGCAGTATTTT.

This rearrangement joins TRBV7-8 to TRBJ2-7; possible D gene TRBD2, 6 bases. This CDR3 has 15 residues. Trimming cost V 0 bases and J 3 bases, with 12 bases left between them. CDR1 SGHVS and CDR2 FQNEAQ come from the germline V gene. CDR3 sequence reads: CASSLARAGLYEQYF. The DNA of the CDR3 is TGTGCCAGCAGCTTAGCGAGGGCGGGGCTCTACGAGCAGTACTTC. Variable domain in full (rest from reference TRBV7-8 and TRBJ2-7): GAGVSQSPRYKVAKRGQDVALRCDPISGHVSLFWYQQALGQGPEFLTYFQNEAQLDKSGLPSDRFFAERPEGSVSTLKIQRTQQEDSAVYLCASSLARAGLYEQYFGPGTRLTVT.

The chain has TRBV7-9 and TRBJ2-5; no firm D call. V was trimmed by 8 bases and J by 3 bases, leaving 13 bases between them. This CDR3 comprises 13 residues. The germline V gene encodes CDR1 SEHNR and CDR2 FQNEAQ (reference sequence). CDR3 sequence (DNA): TGTGCCAGCGGCCGCACGGCCGAAGAGACCCAGTACTTC. It codes for CASGRTAEETQYF.

This rearrangement joins TRBV6-5 to TRBJ2-1, with 13 bases fitting TRBD2. Germline-derived CDR1 and CDR2 are MNHEY and SVGAGI. The CDR3 runs to 15 residues. Trimming took 6 bases from V and 6 from J; bases not matched to a gene: 5. The CDR3 bases are TGTGCCAGCAGCCTGGGACTAGCGGGGAGCAATGAGCAGTTCTTC. It is translated as CASSLGLAGSNEQFF.

The rearrangement joins TRBV11-3 to TRBJ2-3; the D gene is possibly TRBD2 (5 bases). CDR3 length equals 15 residues. V was pared by 4 bases and J by 5 bases, with 16 bases between. The V gene's germline CDR1 is SGHNT and CDR2 YENEEA. Written as DNA, the CDR3 is TGTGCCAGCAGCTCCACCCGGGGAGTAAAAGATACGCAGTATTTT. It is translated as CASSSTRGVKDTQYF.

The chain carries TRBV5-4 and TRBJ2-7, with a weak D call TRBD1 (5 bases). V was pared by 2 bases and J by 3 bases, with 9 bases between. The CDR3 covers 13 residues. Germline V gene lookup returns CDR1 SGHNT and CDR2 YYREEE (reference sequence). This CDR3 is CASSFPDSYEQYF. The CDR3 DNA reads as TGTGCCAGCAGCTTCCCTGACAGCTACGAGCAGTACTTC.

The rearrangement joins TRBV5-1 to TRBJ1-5, with unresolved D. Germline V gene lookup returns CDR1 SGHRS and CDR2 YFSETQ. The CDR3 has 16 amino acids. The V end lost 0 bases, the J end lost 0 bases, and 10 bases lay between the germline ends. The DNA of the CDR3 is TGCGCCAGCAGCTTGGATGCGGGTTATAGCAATCAGCCCCAGCATTTT. Its protein is CASSLDAGYSNQPQHF. Drawing the rest from reference TRBV5-1 and TRBJ1-5, the complete variable domain is KAGVTQTPRYLIKTRGQQVTLSCSPISGHRSVSWYQQTPGQGLQFLFEYFSETQRNKGNFPGRFSGRQFSNSRSEMNVSTLELGDSALYLCASSLDAGYSNQPQHFGDGTRLSIL.

The chain is built from TRBV6-5 and TRBJ1-2; D is perhaps TRBD1 (6 bases). This CDR3 contains 15 residues. In germline, CDR1 is MNHEY, CDR2 SVGAGI. The germline V and J ends were trimmed by 0 bases and 2 bases, with 10 bases remaining between them. The CDR3 loop reads CASSYSFRGNYGYTF. CDR3 DNA sequence: TGTGCCAGCAGTTACTCTTTTAGGGGGAACTATGGCTACACCTTC.

The chain is built from TRBV6-5 and TRBJ2-5; TRBD2 agrees at 7 bases. The assigned J gene may be wrong: the sequence end matches TRBJ2-7 better. Germline lookup yields CDR1 MNHEY and CDR2 SVGAGI. The CDR3 consists of 15 residues. CDR3 sequence reads: CASRPGVAGSYEQYF. The DNA of the CDR3 is TGTGCCAGCAGACCCGGGGTAGCGGGCTCCTACGAGCAGTACTTC.

The rearrangement joins TRBV11-2 to TRBJ2-7, with 8 bases aligning to TRBD1. The germline V gene encodes CDR1 SGHAT and CDR2 FQNNGV. CDR3 size: 15 residues. Trimming removed 5 bases from V and 6 bases from J; junction bases left unmatched: 12. For the CDR3, the DNA is TGTGCCAGCAGCCCACTCCGGGGACAGGTTCGCGAGCAGTACTTC. This gives the protein CASSPLRGQVREQYF.

The gene calls are TRBV7-9 and TRBJ2-2, with D perhaps TRBD1 (6 bases). The CDR3 extends over 15 amino acids. V was cut by 5 bases and J by 4 bases, with 14 bases left in between. Germline loops: CDR1 SEHNR, CDR2 FQNEAQ (reference sequence). This CDR3 is CASSHRAPPTGELFF. The CDR3 nucleotides are TGTGCCAGCAGCCACAGGGCTCCCCCCACCGGGGAGCTGTTTTTT.

The chain combines TRBV7-9 with TRBJ2-7, with 8 positions matching TRBD1. Per germline, CDR1 SEHNR and CDR2 FQNEAQ (reference sequence). J lost 1 base, V lost 5 bases, and 7 bases had no gene match. This CDR3 contains 15 residues. The CDR3 is CASSPWDRLSYEQYF. For the CDR3, the DNA is TGTGCCAGCAGCCCCTGGGACAGGCTTTCCTACGAGCAGTACTTC.

The rearrangement links TRBV21-1 to TRBJ2-1; the tabulated D call, TRBD2, remains unverified against the DNA. TRBV21-1 is deemed a pseudogene. This CDR3 comprises 13 residues. The CDR3 spells CASSKAARSEQFF. The CDR3 DNA is TGTGCCAGCAGCAAAGCGGCGCGGTCAGAGCAGTTCTTC.

CDR3 nucleotide sequence: TGTGCCAGCAGTGAACAGGGGGACAATCAGCCCCAGCATTTT. Protein sequence: CASSEQGDNQPQHF. This sequence joins TRBV2 and TRBJ1-5; 7 bases map to TRBD1. The CDR3 covers 14 residues. The ends lost 2 bases at V and 3 bases at J; junction bases unmatched: 1. CDR1 is SNHLY, CDR2 FYNNEI, per germline. Full variable domain (remainder filled in from reference TRBV2 and TRBJ1-5): EPEVTQTPSHQVTQMGQEVILRCVPISNHLYFYWYRQILGQKVEFLVSFYNNEISEKSEIFDDQFSVERPDGSNFTLKIRSTKLEDSAMYFCASSEQGDNQPQHFGDGTRLSIL.

The J gene is TRBJ2-1, the V gene TRBV11-2, with 9 bases identical to TRBD1. The V and J ends lost 5 bases and 4 bases, in that order; junction bases with no gene match: 12. The CDR3 totals 17 residues. The germline V gene has CDR1 SGHAT and CDR2 FQNNGV. CDR3 bases: TGTGCCAGCAGCCCCCTGAGTCGCGGACAGGGGTACAATGAGCAGTTCTTC. Protein: CASSPLSRGQGYNEQFF. Using reference TRBV11-2 and TRBJ2-1 for the parts outside the CDR3, the full variable domain is EAGVAQSPRYKIIEKRQSVAFWCNPISGHATLYWYQQILGQGPKLLIQFQNNGVVDDSQLPKDRFSAERLKGVDSTLKIQPAKLEDSAVYLCASSPLSRGQGYNEQFFGPGTRLTVL.

This chain links TRBV19 with TRBJ2-5; D remains ambiguous. The CDR3 runs to 13 residues. Germline CDR1 and CDR2: LNHDA and SQIVND (reference sequence). Trimming pared 3 bases from V and 2 bases from J, leaving 7 bases between. The CDR3 DNA sequence: TGTGCCAGTAGTATGGCAGAGCAAGAGACCCAGTACTTC. Encoded protein: CASSMAEQETQYF.

The chain recombines TRBV5-1 with TRBJ2-1, with TRBD1 as a possible D gene (5 bases). V was shortened by 3 bases and J by 7 bases, with 11 bases between the two germline ends. CDR1 and CDR2 (germline): SGHRS, YFSETQ. The CDR3 totals 13 residues. CDR3 coding DNA: TGCGCCAGCAGCTCGCGAGCAGGGAATGAGCAGTTCTTC. Its translation is CASSSRAGNEQFF.

The chain has TRBV25-1 and TRBJ2-1; D remains unclear. Germline values: CDR1 MGHDK, CDR2 SYGVNS. This CDR3 is 12 amino acids long. Trimming removed 4 bases from V and 10 bases from J, with 11 bases in between. The CDR3 spells CASSATLREQFF. The CDR3 nucleotides are TGTGCCAGCAGTGCTACTCTTCGGGAGCAGTTCTTC.

The chain links TRBV5-1 to TRBJ1-2; 7 nucleotides line up with TRBD1. CDR1 is SGHRS and CDR2 is YFSETQ in the germline V gene. The CDR3 is made up of 13 amino acids. With 5 bases clipped from V and 4 bases from J, the junction kept 5 bases outside the gene matches. CDR3 region: CASRTGNTYGYTF. CDR3 coding DNA: TGCGCCAGCAGGACAGGGAATACCTATGGCTACACCTTC.

The J gene is TRBJ1-4, the V gene TRBV5-4; no reliable D call. Trimming took off 5 bases at V and 5 bases at J, with 19 bases between the two ends. The CDR3 contains 16 residues. Germline V lookup: CDR1 SGHNT, CDR2 YYREEE (reference sequence). CDR3: CASSSLRVGGNEKLFF. In nucleotides, the CDR3 is TGTGCCAGCAGTTCCCTTAGAGTCGGTGGGAATGAAAAACTGTTTTTT.

This clone was found once. The V and J genes are TRBV5-4 and TRBJ2-5; D is possibly TRBD1 (6 bases). This CDR3 has 15 residues. V lost 4 bases and J 4 bases, leaving 17 bases between the germline ends. CDR1 is SGHNT, CDR2 YYREEE, per germline (reference sequence). The DNA of the CDR3 is TGTGCCAGCAGCACCACCCGTGGGGGCGGAGAGACCCAGTACTTC. Amino acid sequence: CASSTTRGGGETQYF.

Points on this clone: This same CDR3 is encoded by further DNA sequences in the sample. V is TRBV25-1 and J is TRBJ2-1; 7 bases line up with TRBD2. CDR1 and CDR2 (germline): MGHDK, SYGVNS. The CDR3 is 15 amino acids. Trimming at V came to 2 bases and at J to 1 base, leaving 2 bases not matched to a gene. The CDR3 here is CASSESGKSYNEQFF. DNA of the CDR3: TGTGCCAGCAGTGAAAGCGGGAAATCCTACAATGAGCAGTTCTTC.

The V and J genes are TRBV27 and TRBJ1-1; 8 nucleotides match TRBD1. Germline-derived CDR1 and CDR2 are MNHEY and SMNVEV (reference sequence). V lost 6 bases to trimming and J lost 1 base; unmatched junction nucleotides: 1. The CDR3 is 13 residues long. CDR3 amino acids: CASRGQANTEAFF. The CDR3 DNA reads as TGTGCCAGCAGGGGACAGGCGAACACTGAAGCTTTCTTT.

This chain connects TRBV6-4 to TRBJ2-1; D is unresolved. The ends were cut back, 4 bases at V and 0 bases at J, with 13 bases in the middle. CDR3 length: 16 residues. Germline assignment: CDR1 MRHNA and CDR2 SNTAGT. CDR3 bases: TGTGCCAGCAGTGGTGCCTTTTCAAGCTCCTACAATGAGCAGTTCTTC. Amino acid sequence: CASSGAFSSSYNEQFF.

The chain recombines TRBV9 with TRBJ2-2; D gene ambiguous. V lost 0 bases to trimming and J lost 4 bases, with 13 bases between them. Germline CDR1 is SGDLS and CDR2 is YYNGEE. This CDR3 contains 16 residues. The CDR3 DNA sequence: TGTGCCAGCAGCGTAGGGACGGCCAGGATCACCGGGGAGCTGTTTTTT. Translation gives CASSVGTARITGELFF.

This clone was observed a few times. V is TRBV30 and J is TRBJ1-1, with D uncertain. V was cut by 1 base and J by 8 bases, with 14 bases left in between. The CDR3 loop spans 13 amino acids. CDR1 is GTSNPN, CDR2 SVGIG, per germline (reference sequence). The CDR3 region has the DNA TGTGCCTGGAGTGACCAGTGGGAGCTGGAAGCTTTCTTT. Its translation: CAWSDQWELEAFF.

The rearrangement links TRBV10-3 to TRBJ2-7, with 9 nucleotides matching TRBD1. This CDR3 has 13 amino acids. Germline CDR1 reads ENHRY; CDR2 reads SYGVKD. With V trimmed by 6 bases and J by 0 bases, 0 bases remained unmatched. The CDR3 loop is CAIRTGGSYEQYF. Here the CDR3 DNA reads TGTGCCATCAGGACAGGGGGCTCCTACGAGCAGTACTTC.

V gene TRBV19 combines with J gene TRBJ1-5; the D gene is possibly TRBD1 (5 bases). Trimming took 3 bases from V and 5 from J, leaving 14 bases between them. CDR3 length: 15 amino acids. The V gene's germline CDR1 is LNHDA and CDR2 SQIVND (reference sequence). CDR3 loop: CASSITGPGDQPQHF. The CDR3 DNA follows: TGTGCCAGTAGTATCACGGGACCAGGAGATCAGCCCCAGCATTTT.

Only one count was recorded for this clone. The gene calls are TRBV11-2 and TRBJ2-1; 12 nucleotides align to TRBD1. This CDR3 has 17 residues. Germline values: CDR1 SGHAT, CDR2 FQNNGV. Unmatched junction bases numbered 15, after V lost 5 bases and J lost 10 bases. The CDR3 DNA follows: TGTGCCAGCAGCCCACTTTTCGGGACAGGGGGCGCCGGGGAGCAGTTCTTC. It yields the protein CASSPLFGTGGAGEQFF.